Each of the 14 T cell receptor beta chains below was sequenced from the same sample in a study of metastatic and nonmetastatic thyroid tumors. Not a single patient had been given any form of treatment at any point before undergoing thyroid surgery. TCRdb re-called the PCR reads through MiXCR. Here the sample spans about 27,000 clones, roughly 15% being singletons. Sequenced material: blood. The receptors here all came from a male donor with papillary thyroid cancer or a benign thyroid nodule (not recorded which). Some clones in this sample may be carry-over from other donors' samples.

This clone turned up a few times. The chain carries TRBV9 and TRBJ2-5; tentative D call: TRBD1 (5 bases). Trimming took off 0 bases at V and 7 bases at J, with 13 bases between the two ends. This CDR3 has 14 amino acids. Germline CDR1 is SGDLS and CDR2 is YYNGEE. The CDR3 nucleotides read TGTGCCAGCAGCGTAGAGCTACAGGCGGTGACCCAGTACTTC. This sequence encodes CASSVELQAVTQYF.

The chain has TRBV7-2 and TRBJ2-7; possibly TRBD2 for D (5 bases). CDR3 length: 15 amino acids. Trimming removed 3 bases from V and 2 bases from J, with 14 bases in between. CDR1 SGHTA and CDR2 FQGNSA come from the germline V gene. The CDR3 protein is CASSLVYGNAYEQYF. The DNA of the CDR3 is TGTGCCAGCAGCTTGGTATACGGGAACGCCTACGAGCAGTACTTC.

This clone was picked up a small number of times. The rearrangement joins TRBV6-2 or TRBV6-3 to TRBJ2-3; TRBD1 aligns across 9 bases. The CDR3 length is 15 residues. Looked up from germline, CDR1 is MNHEY and CDR2 is SVGEGT. V dropped 4 bases and J dropped 9; count of bases not matched to a gene: 11. CDR3 sequence: CASSSTGGAQKTQYF. In DNA, the CDR3 is TGTGCCAGCAGTTCAACAGGGGGCGCGCAAAAAACGCAGTATTTT.

This clone occurred many times. The gene calls are TRBV28 and TRBJ2-7, with 7 bases aligning to TRBD2. V shed 6 bases and J 2 bases; nucleotides not matched to a gene: 7. Germline V gives CDR1 MDHEN, CDR2 SYDVKM. The CDR3 has 14 residues. CDR3 loop: CASSPSGGAYEQYF. The CDR3 nucleotides read TGTGCCAGCAGCCCTAGCGGAGGAGCCTACGAGCAGTACTTC.

This clone was seen many times. This sequence joins TRBV7-2 and TRBJ2-7; the match to TRBD1 covers 9 bases. The CDR3 runs to 17 residues. V shed 5 bases and J 2 bases; nucleotides not matched to a gene: 13. Germline lookup yields CDR1 SGHTA and CDR2 FQGNSA. The CDR3 DNA is TGTGCCAGCAGCCCAGGGGTAGGGACAGGGTTTCCCTACGAGCAGTACTTC. Amino acids: CASSPGVGTGFPYEQYF.

At least ten counts were recorded for this clone. The chain combines TRBV27 with TRBJ2-1; D not certain. The CDR3 has 15 residues. Germline CDR1 and CDR2: MNHEY and SMNVEV (reference sequence). V lost 2 bases and J 0 bases, leaving 8 bases between the germline ends. CDR3 amino acids: CASSLGPGSYNEQFF. The DNA for the CDR3 is TGTGCCAGCAGTTTAGGACCAGGCTCCTACAATGAGCAGTTCTTC.

This clone has only a few counts. The final CDR3 position lacks the conserved phenylalanine or tryptophan, pointing to a likely read error. Because the CDR3's place on the DNA is in doubt, the DNA is left out and the CDR3 is given as listed by TCRdb. The chain joins TRBV3-1 to TRBJ1-2; the D call in the table, TRBD1, was not verified against the DNA. Germline values: CDR1 LGHDT, CDR2 YNNKEL (reference sequence). The CDR3 has 15 amino acids, counting both end residues. The CDR3 loop is CASSQSLGLETNPDI.

This clone was observed at least ten times. The chain has TRBV7-9 and TRBJ2-7; the D gene is possibly TRBD2 (6 bases). Germline V lookup: CDR1 SEHNR, CDR2 FQNEAQ (reference sequence). The V and J ends lost 4 bases and 7 bases respectively, with 14 bases between them. CDR3 length: 13 residues. CDR3 DNA sequence: TGTGCCAGCAGCTCGATGGGGGAGGTAGAGCAGTACTTC. Translation gives CASSSMGEVEQYF. Drawing the rest from reference TRBV7-9 and TRBJ2-7, the complete variable domain is DTGVSQNPRHKITKRGQNVTFRCDPISEHNRLYWYRQTLGQGPEFLTYFQNEAQLEKSRLLSDRFSAERPKGSFSTLEIQRTEQGDSAMYLCASSSMGEVEQYFGPGTRLTVT.

Regarding this clone: Given a much more abundant clone one base away, this may be a read error. The V and J genes are TRBV25-1 and TRBJ1-4; 9 nucleotides match TRBD1. The J call is doubtful: the DNA matches TRBJ1-6 better. The CDR3 is 16 amino acids. Germline CDR1 reads MGHDK; CDR2 reads SYGVNS. The CDR3 here is CARSESGTGNYSPLHF. Written as DNA, the CDR3 is TGTGCCAGAAGTGAGTCAGGGACAGGGAACTATTCACCCCTCCACTTT.

This clone showed up many times. The chain has TRBV20-1 and TRBJ1-5, with D maybe TRBD1 (5 bases). The V end lost 6 bases, the J end lost 5 bases, and 11 bases lay between the germline ends. This CDR3 is built from 12 residues. Per germline, CDR1 DFQATT and CDR2 SNEGSKA (reference sequence). The CDR3 DNA reads as TGCAGTGCGGGGCGGGGGGATCAGCCCCAGCATTTT. Protein product: CSAGRGDQPQHF.

In this sample, this clone turned up many times. J is TRBJ1-6 and V is TRBV7-2; maybe TRBD1 (5 bases). Germline CDR1 and CDR2: SGHTA and FQGNSA. The length of the CDR3 is 14 residues. V dropped 7 bases and J dropped 10 bases, with 17 bases sitting between them. The CDR3 nucleotides are TGTGCCAGCACCACCGGGACCCTCGTCTCACCCCTCCACTTT. Translation gives CASTTGTLVSPLHF.

V gene TRBV5-1 combines with J gene TRBJ2-2; 9 bases are shared with TRBD2. This CDR3 comprises 18 residues. The germline V gene has CDR1 SGHRS and CDR2 YFSETQ. Trimming took 0 bases from V and 0 from J; bases not matched to a gene: 6. The CDR3 sequence: CASSLAGLAGSNTGELFF. CDR3 DNA sequence: TGCGCCAGCAGCTTGGCCGGGCTAGCGGGGTCGAACACCGGGGAGCTGTTTTTT.

This clone was counted a few times. V and J are TRBV20-1 and TRBJ2-7; D uncertain. CDR3 length: 15 residues. In germline, CDR1 is DFQATT, CDR2 SNEGSKA (reference sequence). V dropped 0 bases and J dropped 2 bases, with 14 bases sitting between them. The CDR3 sequence: CSARDFLQNTYEQYF. CDR3 sequence (DNA): TGCAGTGCTAGAGATTTTCTGCAGAACACCTACGAGCAGTACTTC.

The sample holds many counts of this clone. In nucleotides, the CDR3 is TGTGCCAGCAGCTTGCCCACGGGCTACGAGCAGTACTTC. Amino acid sequence: CASSLPTGYEQYF. This chain uses TRBV5-5 with TRBJ2-7; no clear D gene. This CDR3 has 13 residues. Germline values: CDR1 SGHKS, CDR2 YYEKEE (reference sequence). Trimming took 1 base from V and 3 from J, leaving 8 bases between them.